The 11 T cell receptor beta chains reported below all come from one sample, sequenced in a study of CD8 T cells in Susac syndrome. With random hexamers, reverse transcription was performed on about 0.5 to 1 ug of RNA. TCRdb re-analysed the immunoSEQ multiplex PCR reads in MiXCR, keeping a single row per CDR3 protein. The profile covers 300,000 or so distinct CDR3 sequences, with just over 90% appearing a single time and approximately 0.065% taken by the ten largest. Sample: CD4+ T cells from PBMCs. These TCRs come from a human donor with multiple sclerosis.

This clonotype showed up just once. V gene TRBV5-1 combines with J gene TRBJ2-3, with D maybe TRBD1 (6 bases). Looked up from germline, CDR1 is SGHRS and CDR2 is YFSETQ. Trimming stripped 3 bases from V and 4 bases from J, with 15 bases between. This CDR3 spans 15 amino acids. The CDR3 reads CASSSDSSTADTQYF. CDR3 coding DNA: TGCGCCAGCAGCTCGGACAGCTCGACAGCAGATACGCAGTATTTT.

The rearrangement joins TRBV5-1 to TRBJ1-2; TRBD1 matches at 8 bases. After removal of 4 bases from V and 4 bases from J, the junction contained 3 bases not matched to a gene. The germline V gene encodes CDR1 SGHRS and CDR2 YFSETQ. CDR3 length: 13 amino acids. The CDR3: CASSGQGIYGYTF. The CDR3 DNA follows: TGCGCCAGCAGCGGACAGGGAATCTATGGCTACACCTTC.

This sequence joins TRBV7-9 and TRBJ2-7; 9 bases are a match to TRBD2. The CDR3 contains 15 residues. Germline V gene lookup returns CDR1 SEHNR and CDR2 FQNEAQ (reference sequence). With 5 bases clipped from V and 3 bases from J, the junction kept 8 bases outside the gene matches. The CDR3 loop reads CASSPFSGGHYEQYF. For the CDR3, the DNA is TGTGCCAGCAGCCCATTTAGCGGGGGCCACTACGAGCAGTACTTC.

The chain links TRBV6-2 or TRBV6-3 to TRBJ1-5, with no clear D. Germline V gene data show CDR1 as MNHEY and CDR2 as SVGEGT. CDR3 size: 12 residues. V lost 9 bases to trimming and J lost 1 base, with 7 bases between them. In nucleotides, the CDR3 is TGTGCCAGTAAAAACAGCAATCAGCCCCAGCATTTT. Amino acids: CASKNSNQPQHF.

The rearrangement joins TRBV5-1 to TRBJ2-7; perhaps TRBD2 as D (6 bases). This CDR3 has 13 residues. Trimming stripped 5 bases from V and 3 bases from J, with 12 bases between. The germline gives CDR1 SGHRS, CDR2 YFSETQ. The CDR3 reads CASRWGTVYEQYF. CDR3 coding DNA: TGCGCCAGCAGATGGGGGACTGTCTACGAGCAGTACTTC.

The chain joins TRBV11-2 to TRBJ2-1; D might be TRBD2 (6 bases). Per the germline V gene, CDR1 is SGHAT and CDR2 is FQNNGV. Trimming removed 1 base from V and 2 bases from J, with 9 bases in between. The CDR3 extends over 15 amino acids. The CDR3 nucleotides read TGTGCCAGCAGCTTAGCGGGAGAGACCTACAATGAGCAGTTCTTC. Translating gives CASSLAGETYNEQFF.

This rearrangement joins TRBV5-1 to TRBJ2-7; 9 nucleotides line up with TRBD2. V gave up 4 bases and J gave up 0 bases; unmatched junction bases: 8. This CDR3 region has 16 residues. Germline loops: CDR1 SGHRS, CDR2 YFSETQ. The CDR3 DNA reads as TGCGCCAGCAGCAGGACGAGCGGGGGGCCCTCCTACGAGCAGTACTTC. It specifies CASSRTSGGPSYEQYF.

The V call is TRBV11-2, the J call TRBJ2-6; D uncertain. CDR1 and CDR2 (germline): SGHAT, FQNNGV. This CDR3 comprises 16 residues. V lost 2 bases, J lost 0 bases, and 8 bases lay in between. CDR3 sequence (DNA): TGTGCCAGCAGCTTATCCCGGAGCTCTGGGGCCAACGTCCTGACTTTC. Its protein is CASSLSRSSGANVLTF.

The chain uses TRBV12-3 or TRBV12-4 and TRBJ2-3; 12 bases line up with TRBD2. The V and J ends lost 3 bases and 2 bases, in that order; junction bases with no gene match: 3. CDR3 length equals 16 residues. CDR3 region: CASSFWTSGNTDTQYF. CDR3 DNA sequence: TGTGCCAGCAGTTTCTGGACTAGCGGGAACACAGATACGCAGTATTTT.

This rearrangement joins TRBV7-2 to TRBJ2-2, with 8 positions matching TRBD1. Germline CDR1 reads SGHTA; CDR2 reads FQGNSA. After removal of 1 base from V and 8 bases from J, the junction contained 9 bases not matched to a gene. CDR3 length equals 16 residues. The CDR3, as DNA: TGTGCCAGCAGCTTAGACAGGGGGATAGCATCAGGGGAGCTGTTTTTT. This encodes CASSLDRGIASGELFF.

The rearrangement uses TRBV6-6 and TRBJ2-3; D is uncertain. Trimming stripped 8 bases from V and 5 bases from J, with 17 bases between. The length of the CDR3 is 14 residues. Germline assignment: CDR1 MNHNY and CDR2 SVGAGI (reference sequence). The DNA of the CDR3 is TGTGCCAGCTCCCCCTCGGATTTTGTAGATACGCAGTATTTT. The encoded protein is CASSPSDFVDTQYF.